One TCR beta chain is described in this entry. Its antigen is currently unknown. In the PCR, 60 Vbeta and 13 Jbeta primers were used. This table comes from immunoSEQ multiplex PCR, and its TCRdb copy is limited to in-frame clones, with some not included. The table includes around 100,000 clones, roughly 78% detected once. This record belongs to a study of cytomegalovirus exposure and HLA in healthy donors. Turning to the study itself: An early data release held some 89 million unique TCRs from HLA-typed donors.

The V end lost 4 bases, the J end lost 10 bases, and 12 bases lay between the germline ends. Germline CDR1 is SGHTS and CDR2 is YDEGEE. The CDR3 is made up of 12 amino acids. Study results and limitations: TCR beta sequences numbering 16,951 were associated with HLA alleles at 0.05 false discovery rate in a later analysis.

The sequenced material came from PBMCs. The V and J genes are TRBV5-8 and TRBJ2-4, with a tentative D call TRBD1 (5 bases). The receptor was derived from a woman between 35 and 50 years old in good health and CMV-seronegative. The CDR3, as DNA: TGTGCCAGCAGCCAGGGCTTCTCTATTCAGTACTTC. This gives the protein CASSQGFSIQYF.